This T cell receptor beta chain stems from a study of shared T cell receptors in the human thymus. The ends lost 11 bases at V and 8 bases at J; junction bases unmatched: 5. Germline CDR1 and CDR2: MDHEN and SYDVKM. This CDR3 spans 12 amino acids. Clones were read by immunoSEQ multiplex PCR, and TCRdb kept only the in-frame ones, dropping some. The table lists about 730,000 clones, 80% to 90% of them singletons. The data also belong to a second study, concerning human thymus T cells. This second study says: Immunologically healthy infants in Finland undergoing congenital heart defect surgery were the donors. Resections from corrective heart surgery provided thymus tissue. V and J genes seemed to be used with bias in thymic and blood repertoires. A high degree of thymic repertoire overlap among unrelated individuals was reported in related research.

This chain joins TRBV28 and TRBJ1-4; 10 bases are shared with TRBD1. The receptor's source is a girl under three years old with a congenital heart defect. Sequenced material: thymocytes. CDR3 sequence (DNA): TGTGCCGGACGGACAGGGGGGGAAAAACTGTTTTTT. This codes for CAGRTGGEKLFF. Full variable domain (rest looked up from reference TRBV28 and TRBJ1-4): DVKVTQSSRYLVKRTGEKVFLECVQDMDHENMFWYRQDPGLGLRLIYFSYDVKMKEKGDIPEGYSVSREKKERFSLILESASTNQTSMYLCAGRTGGEKLFFGSGTQLSVL.